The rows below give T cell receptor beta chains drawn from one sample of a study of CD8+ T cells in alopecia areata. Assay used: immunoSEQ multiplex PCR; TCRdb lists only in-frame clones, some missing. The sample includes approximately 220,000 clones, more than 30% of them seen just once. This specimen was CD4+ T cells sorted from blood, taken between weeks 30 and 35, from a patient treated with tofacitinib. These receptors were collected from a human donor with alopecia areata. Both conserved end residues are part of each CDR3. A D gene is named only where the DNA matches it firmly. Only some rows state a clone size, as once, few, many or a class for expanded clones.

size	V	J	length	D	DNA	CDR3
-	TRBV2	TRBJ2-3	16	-	TGTGCCAGCAGTAGGAGCGGTACGTTGGGCACAGATACGCAGTATTTT	CASSRSGTLGTDTQYF
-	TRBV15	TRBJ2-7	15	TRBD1	TGTGCCACCAGACCCGGACAGGGAGGAGATGCGGCGCAGTACTTC	CATRPGQGGDAAQYF
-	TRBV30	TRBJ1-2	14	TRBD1	TGTGCCTCGGGGGACAGGGTGTGGTTCTATGGCTACACCTTC	CASGDRVWFYGYTF
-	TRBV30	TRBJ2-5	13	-	TGTGCCTGGAGCAACTCGTGGTTAGGGACCCAGTACTTC	CAWSNSWLGTQYF
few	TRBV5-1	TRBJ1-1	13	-	TGCGCCAGCAGCTTGTTGGTGAACACTGAAGCTTTCTTT	CASSLLVNTEAFF
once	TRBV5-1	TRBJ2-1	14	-	TGCGCCAGCAGCTGGGGCCCGGGGCTGGGTGAGCAGTTCTTC	CASSWGPGLGEQFF
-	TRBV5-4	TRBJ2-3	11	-	TGTGCCAGCGGGTCCACAGATACGCAGTATTTT	CASGSTDTQYF
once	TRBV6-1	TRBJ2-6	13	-	TGTGCCAGCAGTTTGGGTGGGGCCAACGTCCTGACTTTC	CASSLGGANVLTF
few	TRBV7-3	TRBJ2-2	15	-	TGTGCCAGCAGCTTAATGCCCCGGGGGACCGGGGAGCTGTTTTTT	CASSLMPRGTGELFF
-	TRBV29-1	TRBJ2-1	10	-	TGCAGCGTCGCCTTCTATGAGCAGTTCTTC	CSVAFYEQFF
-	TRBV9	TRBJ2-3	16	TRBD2	TGTGCCAGCAGCGACCCTAGGGCGGGGGGTTTAGATACGCAGTATTTT	CASSDPRAGGLDTQYF
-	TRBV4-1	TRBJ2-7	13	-	TGCGCCAGCAGCCAAGCACAGGGAAATCGACAGTACTTC	CASSQAQGNRQYF
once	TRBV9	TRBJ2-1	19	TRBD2	TGTGCCAGCAGCGTAGCTGGGGGACTAGCGGGGGGGCCCTACAATGAGCAGTTCTTC	CASSVAGGLAGGPYNEQFF
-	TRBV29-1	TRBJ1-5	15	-	TGCAGCGTGAGGGCAGGGGCAGGGTTCAATCAGCCCCAGCATTTT	CSVRAGAGFNQPQHF
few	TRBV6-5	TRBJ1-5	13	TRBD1	TGTGCCAGCAGGAACAGGGGGAATCAGCCCCAGCATTTT	CASRNRGNQPQHF
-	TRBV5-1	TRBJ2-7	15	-	TGCGCCAGCAGCTCCGGGGCCGGGGATGACTACGAGCAGTACTTC	CASSSGAGDDYEQYF
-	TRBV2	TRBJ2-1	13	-	TGTGCCCCCGGGGGGCGGGAGTTCAATGAGCAGTTCTTC	CAPGGREFNEQFF
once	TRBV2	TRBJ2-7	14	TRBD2	TGTGCCAGCAGTATGGCTAGCGGGAGCTACGAGCAGTACTTC	CASSMASGSYEQYF
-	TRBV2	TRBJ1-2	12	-	TGTGCCATACGCGGCGGGCCTCTGGACTACACCTTC	CAIRGGPLDYTF
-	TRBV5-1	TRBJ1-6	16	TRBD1	TGCGCCAGCAGCAACAGGGGCCAATTCAGGGATTCACCCCTCCACTTT	CASSNRGQFRDSPLHF
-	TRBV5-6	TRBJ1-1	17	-	TGTGCCAGCAGCTTCCCGGCTGAGGTTCTTCCGAACACTGAAGCTTTCTTT	CASSFPAEVLPNTEAFF
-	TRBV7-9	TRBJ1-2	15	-	TGTGCCAGCAGCTTAGTGGAGGGACAAGCCTCTGGCTACACCTTC	CASSLVEGQASGYTF
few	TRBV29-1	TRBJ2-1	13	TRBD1	TGCAGCGTTGAAGGCATCTCAGGGGGAACCCAGTTCTTC	CSVEGISGGTQFF
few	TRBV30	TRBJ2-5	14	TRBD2	TGTGCCTGGAGTCAGACTAGCGGCCAAGAGACCCAGTACTTC	CAWSQTSGQETQYF
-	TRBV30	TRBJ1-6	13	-	TGTGCCTGGACCCGGGAGAATAATTCACCCCTCCACTTT	CAWTRENNSPLHF
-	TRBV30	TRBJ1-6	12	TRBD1	TGTGCCTGTGGCAGGGGGGGATCACCCCTCCACTTT	CACGRGGSPLHF
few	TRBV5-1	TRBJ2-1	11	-	TGCGCCAGCAGCTTGGAGCGTGAGCAGTTCTTC	CASSLEREQFF
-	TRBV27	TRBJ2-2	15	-	TGTGCCAGCAGTTTTTCGTTCGGGGTCTCCGGGGAGCTGTTTTTT	CASSFSFGVSGELFF
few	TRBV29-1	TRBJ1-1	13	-	TGCAGCGTTGAAAGACAAATGAACACTGAAGCTTTCTTT	CSVERQMNTEAFF
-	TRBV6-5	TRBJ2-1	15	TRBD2	TGTGCCAGCAGTAAAAAAGGACTAGCCTACAATGAGCAGTTCTTC	CASSKKGLAYNEQFF
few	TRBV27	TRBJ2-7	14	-	TGTGCCAGCAGTTTATCGTCGGTCTCCTACGAGCAGTACTTC	CASSLSSVSYEQYF
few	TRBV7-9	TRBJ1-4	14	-	TGTGCCAGCAGCCCGCCCCCACACGATGAAAAACTGTTTTTT	CASSPPPHDEKLFF
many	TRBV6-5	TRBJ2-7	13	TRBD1	TGTGCCAGCAGCATGGGACAGGTCTACGAGCAGTACTTC	CASSMGQVYEQYF
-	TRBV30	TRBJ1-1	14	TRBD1	TGTGCCTCGAATACAGGGGGCTGGAACACTGAAGCTTTCTTT	CASNTGGWNTEAFF
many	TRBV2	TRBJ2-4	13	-	TGTGCCAGCAGTGGAGGGATCGGAAACATTCAGTACTTC	CASSGGIGNIQYF
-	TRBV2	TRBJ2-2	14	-	TGTGCCAGCAGGGAACAGGGGAACACCGGGGAGCTGTTTTTT	CASREQGNTGELFF
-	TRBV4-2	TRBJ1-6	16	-	TGTGCCAGCAGCCCAAAACGAGACCTCTATAATTCACCCCTCCACTTT	CASSPKRDLYNSPLHF
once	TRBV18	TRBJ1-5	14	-	TGTGCCAGCTCACTGGGGACCGGCGGACAGCCCCAGCATTTT	CASSLGTGGQPQHF
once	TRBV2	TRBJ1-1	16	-	TGTGCCAGCAGTCGGAGCCCCCCAGGGGAGGGAACTGAAGCTTTCTTT	CASSRSPPGEGTEAFF
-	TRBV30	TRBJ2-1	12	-	TGTGCCTGGAATCGGGGCAACAATGAGCAGTTCTTC	CAWNRGNNEQFF
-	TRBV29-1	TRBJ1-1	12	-	TGCAGCGTTGAACCCCAGACCGGTGAAGCTTTCTTT	CSVEPQTGEAFF
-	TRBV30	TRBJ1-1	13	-	TGTGCCTGGAGTAGAGGGGGGAACACTGAAGCTTTCTTT	CAWSRGGNTEAFF
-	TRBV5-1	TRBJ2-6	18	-	TGCGCCAGCAGCTTGGCCACAGGGATCGGCTCTGGGGCCAACGTCCTGACTTTC	CASSLATGIGSGANVLTF
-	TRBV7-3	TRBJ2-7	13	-	TGTGCCAGCAGCTCGGTCGGGGGCAGCGAGCAGTACTTC	CASSSVGGSEQYF
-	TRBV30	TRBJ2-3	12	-	TGTGCCTGGAGCTGGTTCACAGATACGCAGTATTTT	CAWSWFTDTQYF
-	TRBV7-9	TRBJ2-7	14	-	TGTGCCAGCAGCTTACTGCCTAACTCCTACGAGCAGTACTTC	CASSLLPNSYEQYF
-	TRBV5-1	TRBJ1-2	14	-	TGCGCCAGCAGCTTGGGCGACAGTGGCTATGGCTACACCTTC	CASSLGDSGYGYTF
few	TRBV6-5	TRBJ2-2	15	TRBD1	TGTGCCAGCAGTTACCGGACAGGTGTAACCGGGGAGCTGTTTTTT	CASSYRTGVTGELFF
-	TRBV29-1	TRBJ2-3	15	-	TGCAGCGTTGACGAAACCCTAGAGAGCACAGATACGCAGTATTTT	CSVDETLESTDTQYF
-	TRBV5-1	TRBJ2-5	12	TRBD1	TGCGCCAGTGGGACAGGGTGGGAGACCCAGTACTTC	CASGTGWETQYF
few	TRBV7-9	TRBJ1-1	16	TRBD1	TGTGCCAGCAGCCCACCACAGGTCGACAGGGTCACTGAAGCTTTCTTT	CASSPPQVDRVTEAFF
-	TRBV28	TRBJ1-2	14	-	TGTGCCAGCAGTTTAGCGTCGGCTAACTATGGCTACACCTTC	CASSLASANYGYTF
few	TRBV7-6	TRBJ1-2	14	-	TGTGCCAGCAGCTTACCCGTAAAGGGGGGTGGCTACACCTTC	CASSLPVKGGGYTF
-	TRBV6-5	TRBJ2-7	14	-	TGTGCCAGCAGTTACCGGGGGTCCACCCACGAGCAGTACTTC	CASSYRGSTHEQYF
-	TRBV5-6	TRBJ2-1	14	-	TGTGCCAGCAGCTTCCCAGGCTCCTACAATGAGCAGTTCTTC	CASSFPGSYNEQFF